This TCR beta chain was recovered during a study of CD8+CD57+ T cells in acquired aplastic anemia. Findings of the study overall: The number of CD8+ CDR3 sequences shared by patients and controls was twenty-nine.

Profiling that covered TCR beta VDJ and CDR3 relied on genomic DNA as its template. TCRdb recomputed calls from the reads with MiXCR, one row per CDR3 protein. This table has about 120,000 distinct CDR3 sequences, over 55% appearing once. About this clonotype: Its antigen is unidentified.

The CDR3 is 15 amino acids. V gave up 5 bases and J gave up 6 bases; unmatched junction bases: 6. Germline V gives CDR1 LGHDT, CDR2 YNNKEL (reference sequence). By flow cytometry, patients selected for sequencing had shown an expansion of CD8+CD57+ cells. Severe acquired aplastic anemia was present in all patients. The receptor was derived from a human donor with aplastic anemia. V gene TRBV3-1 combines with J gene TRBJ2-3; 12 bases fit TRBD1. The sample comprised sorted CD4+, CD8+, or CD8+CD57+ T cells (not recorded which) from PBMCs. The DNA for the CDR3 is TGTGCCAGCAGCTCCGGGACAGGGGGCGAGGATACGCAGTATTTT. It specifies CASSSGTGGEDTQYF.